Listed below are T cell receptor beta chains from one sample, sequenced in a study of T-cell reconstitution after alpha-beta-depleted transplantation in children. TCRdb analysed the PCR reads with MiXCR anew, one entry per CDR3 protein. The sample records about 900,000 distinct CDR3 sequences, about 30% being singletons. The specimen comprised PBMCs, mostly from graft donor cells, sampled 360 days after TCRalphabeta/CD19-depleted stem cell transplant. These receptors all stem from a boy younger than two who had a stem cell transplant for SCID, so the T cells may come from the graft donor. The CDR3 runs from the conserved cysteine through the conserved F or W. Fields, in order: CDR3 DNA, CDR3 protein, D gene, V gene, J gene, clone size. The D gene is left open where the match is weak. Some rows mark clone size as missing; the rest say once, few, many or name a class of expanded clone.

CDR3nt: TGTGCCACCAGCAGAGATGGGGGACAGCAAGAGACCCAGTACTTC
CDR3aa: CATSRDGGQQETQYF
d_gene: TRBD1
v_gene: TRBV15
j_gene: TRBJ2-5
abundance: .

CDR3nt: TGTGCCAGCTCACCACCGGAAGCACCCAACTATGGCTACACCTTC
CDR3aa: CASSPPEAPNYGYTF
d_gene: .
v_gene: TRBV18
j_gene: TRBJ1-2
abundance: few

CDR3nt: TGCAGCGTCGCGGACAGGGAGGGATACGAGCAGTACTTC
CDR3aa: CSVADREGYEQYF
d_gene: .
v_gene: TRBV29-1
j_gene: TRBJ2-7
abundance: few

CDR3nt: TGCAGTGCTAGGACAGGGGGGGGAGAGACCCAGTACTTC
CDR3aa: CSARTGGGETQYF
d_gene: TRBD1
v_gene: TRBV20-1
j_gene: TRBJ2-5
abundance: many

CDR3nt: TGCGCCAGCAGCCAACTCACAGGGGGAGGGACCGGGGAGCTGTTTTTT
CDR3aa: CASSQLTGGGTGELFF
d_gene: .
v_gene: TRBV4-3
j_gene: TRBJ2-2
abundance: few

CDR3nt: TGCGCCAGCAGCCAAGTAGGCAGGGGGAGCGAGACCCAGTACTTC
CDR3aa: CASSQVGRGSETQYF
d_gene: TRBD1
v_gene: TRBV4-1
j_gene: TRBJ2-5
abundance: .

CDR3nt: TGCGCCAGCAGCCCGGTAAGGGACTATGGCTACACCTTC
CDR3aa: CASSPVRDYGYTF
d_gene: .
v_gene: TRBV5-1
j_gene: TRBJ1-2
abundance: few

CDR3nt: TGTGCCAGCAGCGCCATAGCGGGGGTGTACCAAGAGACCCAGTACTTC
CDR3aa: CASSAIAGVYQETQYF
d_gene: TRBD2
v_gene: TRBV7-6
j_gene: TRBJ2-5
abundance: few

CDR3nt: TGTGCCAGCAGCCTCTACCTCAGGGCAGATACGCAGTATTTT
CDR3aa: CASSLYLRADTQYF
d_gene: .
v_gene: TRBV7-7
j_gene: TRBJ2-3
abundance: .

CDR3nt: TGTGCCAGCAGATGGGGACAGGGAGTAACAGATACGCAGTATTTT
CDR3aa: CASRWGQGVTDTQYF
d_gene: TRBD1
v_gene: TRBV12-3/TRBV12-4
j_gene: TRBJ2-3
abundance: few

CDR3nt: TGTGCCACGCGGGGGGTCGGAGATACGCAGTATTTT
CDR3aa: CATRGVGDTQYF
d_gene: TRBD2
v_gene: TRBV2
j_gene: TRBJ2-3
abundance: .

CDR3nt: TGCGCCAGCAGCTTTGGTGTAAGGGGGTTTGGGGAGCAGTACTTC
CDR3aa: CASSFGVRGFGEQYF
d_gene: .
v_gene: TRBV5-1
j_gene: TRBJ2-7
abundance: .

CDR3nt: TGTGCCAGCAGCCCGAACAGGGGCGGGGAGCTGTTTTTT
CDR3aa: CASSPNRGGELFF
d_gene: TRBD1
v_gene: TRBV12-3/TRBV12-4
j_gene: TRBJ2-2
abundance: few